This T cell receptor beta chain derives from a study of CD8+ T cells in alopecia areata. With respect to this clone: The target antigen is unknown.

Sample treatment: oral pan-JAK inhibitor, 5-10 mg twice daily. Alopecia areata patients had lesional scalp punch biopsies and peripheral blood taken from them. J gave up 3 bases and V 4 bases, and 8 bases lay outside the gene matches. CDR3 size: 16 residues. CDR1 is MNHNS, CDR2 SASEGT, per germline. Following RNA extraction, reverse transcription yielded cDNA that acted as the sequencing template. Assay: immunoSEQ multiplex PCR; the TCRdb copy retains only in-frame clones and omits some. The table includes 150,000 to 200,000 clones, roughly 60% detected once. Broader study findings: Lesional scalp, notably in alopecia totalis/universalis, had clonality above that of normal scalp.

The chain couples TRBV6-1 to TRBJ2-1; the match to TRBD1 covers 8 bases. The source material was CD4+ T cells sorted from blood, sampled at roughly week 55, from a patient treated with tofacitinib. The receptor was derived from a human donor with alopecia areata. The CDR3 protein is CASSGTGPRDYNEQFF. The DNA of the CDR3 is TGTGCCAGCAGTGGGACAGGGCCTAGGGACTACAATGAGCAGTTCTTC.